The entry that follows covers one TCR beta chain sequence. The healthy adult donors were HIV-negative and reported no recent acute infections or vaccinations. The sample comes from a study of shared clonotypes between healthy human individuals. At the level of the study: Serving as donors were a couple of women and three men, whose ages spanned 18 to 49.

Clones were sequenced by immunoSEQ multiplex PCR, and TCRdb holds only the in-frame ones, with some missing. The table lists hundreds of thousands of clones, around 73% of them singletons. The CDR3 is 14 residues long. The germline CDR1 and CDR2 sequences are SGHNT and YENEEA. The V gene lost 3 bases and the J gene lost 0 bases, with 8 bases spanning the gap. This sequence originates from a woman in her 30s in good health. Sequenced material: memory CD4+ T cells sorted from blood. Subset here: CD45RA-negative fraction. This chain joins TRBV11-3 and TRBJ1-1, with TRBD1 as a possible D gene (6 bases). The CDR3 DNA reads TGTGCCAGCAGCTTGGACAGCATGAACACTGAAGCTTTCTTT. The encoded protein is CASSLDSMNTEAFF.